This T cell receptor (beta chain) was captured in a study of T cells after yellow fever vaccination. CDR1 is DFQATT, CDR2 SNEGSKA, per germline (reference sequence). This CDR3 contains 14 residues. V lost 0 bases and J lost 2, with 10 bases in between. This clonotype was observed many times. Its target is unknown. The study's findings and limits: Contamination of FACS-sorted repertoires by abundant clonotypes from the bulk population could occur.

The study made its TCR cDNA through 5'RACE template switching. That step introduced a universal primer site along with UMIs. TCRdb re-called the 5' RACE reads with MiXCR, one entry per CDR3 protein. The sample has 300,000 or so distinct CDR3 sequences; roughly 4% are singletons. This receptor was taken from a man between 18 and 35 years old who received the YFV17D yellow fever vaccine. Sample: PBMCs, taken 5 days after the yellow fever booster vaccination. The chain combines TRBV20-1 with TRBJ1-1; D gene unclear. DNA for the CDR3: TGCAGTGCTAGAGATTTCGCGGTTAACACTGAAGCTTTCTTT. As protein: CSARDFAVNTEAFF.